Listed below are T cell receptor beta chains from one sample, sequenced in a study of blood T cell repertoires in COVID-19. Repertoires were generated with immunoSEQ multiplex PCR, while TCRdb's copy carries only in-frame clones and drops some. The data hold tens of thousands of clones, with around nine tenths observed a single time. The sequenced material came from peripheral blood. These receptors were taken from a human donor in a cohort sampled during active COVID-19. Both conserved end residues are part of each CDR3. The D gene is left open where the match is weak. Clone sizes are given selectively: once, few, many, or a class where the clone is expanded.

clone_size j_call v_call d_call cdr3_nt cdr3_aa
NA TRBJ1-1 TRBV6-4 TRBD1 TGTGCCAGCAGTGCCTTTACAGGGGGCCTGAACACTGAAGCTTTCTTT CASSAFTGGLNTEAFF
once TRBJ1-1 TRBV10-3 NA TGTGCCATCAGTGAGGAACGGGATCAGAGGCGAGCTTTCTTT CAISEERDQRRAFF
NA TRBJ1-4 TRBV6-6 NA TGTGCCAGCAGCCCCGCGGGCCACATAACTAATGAAAAACTGTTTTTT CASSPAGHITNEKLFF
NA TRBJ1-5 TRBV4-3 TRBD1 TGCGCCAGCAGCCAGCACCCCGGGACAGGGAGTGGTCAGCCCCAGCATTTT CASSQHPGTGSGQPQHF
NA TRBJ2-5 TRBV5-1 NA TGCGCCAGCAGCTTGGTGAGGGAACAAGGTGCCCAGTACTTC CASSLVREQGAQYF
NA TRBJ1-4 TRBV5-1 NA TGCGCCAGCAGCTTGTTGGGACACAATGGGGAAAAACTGTTTTTT CASSLLGHNGEKLFF
NA TRBJ1-1 TRBV3-1/TRBV3-2 NA TGTGCCAGCAGCCAACTCACTGAAGCTTTCTTT CASSQLTEAFF
NA TRBJ2-6 TRBV27 TRBD1 TGTGCCAGCAGGATGACAGGGGCCATTTCTGGGGCCAACGTCCTGACTTTC CASRMTGAISGANVLTF
NA TRBJ1-1 TRBV5-1 NA TGCGCCAGCCGTTCAGGTAACGCAAACGTTGAAGCTTTCTTT CASRSGNANVEAFF
NA TRBJ2-1 TRBV7-2 TRBD2 TGTGCCAGCAGCTCCCCGAGACTAGCGGGAACCCCGGTGTACAATGAGCAGTTCTTC CASSSPRLAGTPVYNEQFF
NA TRBJ2-3 TRBV10-3 TRBD2 TGTGCCATCAGTGAAGCGGGCGGGGGGGCAGATACGCAGTATTTT CAISEAGGGADTQYF
NA TRBJ2-7 TRBV5-4 NA TGTGCCAGCAGCTCGGGGTCAGTGGGGTTCTTGAGAGAGCAGTACTTC CASSSGSVGFLREQYF
NA TRBJ1-1 TRBV10-2 NA TGCGCCAGCAGTGACTGGCCGTTCGAAATGAACACTGAAGCTTTCTTT CASSDWPFEMNTEAFF
once TRBJ1-1 TRBV6-5 NA TGTGCCAGCAGTTGGAGTTATACGGAGCGGGCTTTCTTT CASSWSYTERAFF
NA TRBJ2-5 TRBV5-6 NA TGTGCCAGCAGCTTCCTCCAAGAGACCCAGTACTTC CASSFLQETQYF
NA TRBJ2-6 TRBV7-2 TRBD1 TGTGCCAGCAGTCCATCCCGGGACAGGGGTGGGGCCAACGTCCTGACTTTC CASSPSRDRGGANVLTF
NA TRBJ1-4 TRBV18 NA TGTGCCAGCTCACCGGCAGGGTTATTTGAAAAACTGTTTTTT CASSPAGLFEKLFF
NA TRBJ1-4 TRBV18 NA TGTGCCAGCTCCCCCTTAAGCCCCGCTGAAAAACTGTTTTTT CASSPLSPAEKLFF
NA TRBJ2-4 TRBV4-2 TRBD2 TGTGCCAGCAGCCACCTAGCGGGGGGCACCAAAAACATTCAGTACTTC CASSHLAGGTKNIQYF
NA TRBJ2-3 TRBV7-9 TRBD2 TGTGCCAGCAGCCCGGGACTAGCGGGAGAAGGTACGCAGTATTTT CASSPGLAGEGTQYF
NA TRBJ2-7 TRBV10-2 TRBD2 TGCGCCAGCACGGGAGCGGGGGGTTACTACGAGCAGTACTTC CASTGAGGYYEQYF
NA TRBJ2-4 TRBV10-3 TRBD2 TGTGCCATCAGTGAGGGGGGAGGGAGAGCCAAAAACATTCAGTACTTC CAISEGGGRAKNIQYF
NA TRBJ1-4 TRBV28 NA TGTGCCAGCAGCCTACCCGACAGCTCCATCAGGACGATTGGGAAACTGTTTTTT CASSLPDSSIRTIGKLFF
NA TRBJ2-1 TRBV19 NA TGTGCCAGTAGTATTTCGTCTGCCGCGGGTGAGCAGTTCTTC CASSISSAAGEQFF
NA TRBJ1-2 TRBV3-1/TRBV3-2 NA TGTGCCAGCAGCCAAGTTTCAGGCCCCTATGGCTACACCTTC CASSQVSGPYGYTF